These 10 T cell receptor beta chains share one sample of origin, sequenced in a study of T cell responses to AZD1222 COVID-19 vaccine (dated by TCRdb to the early 2020s). Library preparation was by the immunoSEQ multiplex PCR assay. This immuneACCESS table, as held by TCRdb, lists in-frame sequences with V and J called but not all clones. Of the missing ones, under half trace to an unresolved V gene in checked studies; the others have no known cause. This sample lists some 130,000 clones; 85% to 90% were detected once. The leading ten clones occupy under 25% of the sample. The time point tag for this specimen amounts to: baseline before first vaccination. The sequences come from peripheral blood, collected on day 0 of AZD1222 vaccination. Receptors originate from an adult in good health.

This chain joins TRBV7-9 and TRBJ2-7, with 8 bases lining up with TRBD2. CDR1 is SEHNR, CDR2 FQNEAQ, per germline (reference sequence). The CDR3 is made up of 15 amino acids. V was pared by 4 bases and J by 0 bases, with 5 bases of the junction left unmatched. As DNA, the CDR3 is TGTGCCAGCAGCTCTATTAGCGGGAACTCCTACGAGCAGTACTTC. Its protein product is CASSSISGNSYEQYF.

The chain has TRBV28 and TRBJ1-5; maybe TRBD1 (5 bases). The CDR3 spans 19 residues. Deletions cut 5 bases from V and 0 bases from J, with 23 bases between. Per the germline V gene, CDR1 is MDHEN and CDR2 is SYDVKM. CDR3 sequence reads: CASSAPPGQGRDSNQPQHF. The CDR3 DNA follows: TGTGCCAGCAGTGCACCACCCGGGCAGGGTAGAGATAGCAATCAGCCCCAGCATTTT.

V usage is TRBV25-1 and J usage is TRBJ1-5, with D uncertain. V was cut by 5 bases and J by 7 bases, with 12 bases left in between. The length of the CDR3 is 13 residues. Germline assignment: CDR1 MGHDK and CDR2 SYGVNS. The CDR3 sequence: CASSLGQAQPQHF. DNA of the CDR3: TGTGCCAGCAGTCTTGGGCAAGCACAGCCCCAGCATTTT.

About this clone itself: Additional DNA sequences in this sample encode the identical CDR3. The rearrangement uses TRBV28 and TRBJ1-1, with D hard to call. Germline V gives CDR1 MDHEN, CDR2 SYDVKM. This CDR3 region has 11 residues. Trimming cost V 5 bases and J 1 base, with 2 bases left between them. The CDR3 reads CASSPNTEAFF. The CDR3 DNA sequence: TGTGCCAGCAGTCCGAACACTGAAGCTTTCTTT.

This chain joins TRBV9 and TRBJ2-1, with D tentatively TRBD1 (5 bases). This CDR3 has 14 residues. Per germline, CDR1 SGDLS and CDR2 YYNGEE. The V gene lost 2 bases and the J gene lost 5 bases, with 11 bases spanning the gap. CDR3 region: CASSVGRVNNEQFF. The CDR3 DNA follows: TGTGCCAGCAGCGTCGGCAGGGTCAACAATGAGCAGTTCTTC.

This clone was detected a few times. The V call is TRBV7-3, the J call TRBJ1-3; no reliable D call. This CDR3 is 19 amino acids long. From germline, CDR1 is SGHTA and CDR2 FQGTGA. Trimming left V 1 base short and J 0 bases short, with 19 bases between. For the CDR3, the DNA is TGTGCCAGCAGCTTAAATCCCGAGGGTGAGATGAGCTCTGGAAACACCATATATTTT. Translation: CASSLNPEGEMSSGNTIYF.

The chain combines TRBV4-3 with TRBJ1-4; D may be TRBD1 (5 bases). The CDR3 length is 15 residues. CDR1 and CDR2 from the germline V gene are LGHNA and YSLEER. V was shortened by 1 base and J by 8 bases, with 14 bases between the two germline ends. The CDR3 nucleotides read TGCGCCAGCAGCCAAGTTTTCAGGGATTGGGAAAAACTGTTTTTT. The encoded protein is CASSQVFRDWEKLFF.

The chain joins TRBV5-1 to TRBJ2-1, with D perhaps matching TRBD2 (5 bases). Germline-derived CDR1 and CDR2 are SGHRS and YFSETQ. The CDR3 totals 12 residues. Trimming cost V 3 bases and J 15 bases, with 16 bases left between them. In DNA, the CDR3 is TGCGCCAGCAGCTCTACTAGTTTTAATTGGTTCTTC. It is translated as CASSSTSFNWFF.

The chain couples TRBV5-1 to TRBJ2-7; TRBD1 matches at 10 bases. After removal of 5 bases from V and 2 bases from J, the junction contained 7 bases not matched to a gene. CDR1 and CDR2 (germline): SGHRS, YFSETQ. CDR3 length equals 15 residues. The CDR3 sequence is CASRLSGTGAYEQYF. DNA for the CDR3: TGCGCCAGCAGGTTATCCGGGACAGGGGCCTACGAGCAGTACTTC. The full variable domain, with the rest looked up from reference TRBV5-1 and TRBJ2-7, is KAGVTQTPRYLIKTRGQQVTLSCSPISGHRSVSWYQQTPGQGLQFLFEYFSETQRNKGNFPGRFSGRQFSNSRSEMNVSTLELGDSALYLCASRLSGTGAYEQYFGPGTRLTVT.

V usage is TRBV5-4 and J usage is TRBJ2-5; TRBD2 matches at 13 bases. J was trimmed by 2 bases and V by 6 bases; bases with no gene match: 7. This CDR3 has 16 residues. Germline loops: CDR1 SGHNT, CDR2 YYREEE (reference sequence). CDR3 DNA: TGTGCCAGCACACTACTAGCGGGGGGGCGGCAAGAGACCCAGTACTTC. This translates into CASTLLAGGRQETQYF. The variable domain in full, completed from reference TRBV5-4 and TRBJ2-5, reads ETGVTQSPTHLIKTRGQQVTLRCSSQSGHNTVSWYQQALGQGPQFIFQYYREEENGRGNFPPRFSGLQFPNYSSELNVNALELDDSALYLCASTLLAGGRQETQYFGPGTRLLVL.